One and the same sample provided the 14 T cell receptor beta chains below, sequenced in a study of OX40 agonist ivuxolimab in advanced cancers. Method: immunoSEQ multiplex PCR; TCRdb's copy keeps in-frame clones and lacks some. In the table there are approximately 100,000 clones, less than 95% of which are singletons. This material consisted of CD4+ or CD8+ T cells sorted from blood, taken in a trial of the OX40 agonist ivuxolimab. These receptors all stem from an adult with an advanced solid tumor such as melanoma, head and neck, liver or kidney cancer.

This sequence joins TRBV19 and TRBJ2-3, with unresolved D. Trimming took off 1 base at V and 8 bases at J, with 13 bases between the two ends. The CDR3 consists of 14 residues. Looked up from germline, CDR1 is LNHDA and CDR2 is SQIVND (reference sequence). Here the CDR3 DNA reads TGTGCCAGTAGTATAGGTGGCGGCGAAGGTACGCAGTATTTT. Encoded protein: CASSIGGGEGTQYF.

This clone showed up just once. V gene TRBV6-5 combines with J gene TRBJ1-1; a possible D gene is TRBD1 (6 bases). Trimming cost V 5 bases and J 11 bases, with 12 bases left between them. Per the germline V gene, CDR1 is MNHEY and CDR2 is SVGAGI. The CDR3 covers 11 residues. CDR3 region: CASSTGFSAFF. CDR3 DNA: TGTGCCAGCAGTACAGGGTTTTCTGCTTTCTTT.

The chain uses TRBV12-5 and TRBJ2-7; 13 positions agree with TRBD2. From germline, CDR1 is LGHNT and CDR2 FRNRAP. The J segment lost 3 bases and the V segment lost 9 bases, leaving 26 bases of the junction unmatched. There are 21 residues in the CDR3. The CDR3 sequence: CARPERTGLTSGRGLYYEQYF. CDR3 nucleotides: TGTGCTAGACCCGAAAGGACAGGGCTCACTAGCGGGAGGGGGTTGTACTACGAGCAGTACTTC.

The V gene is TRBV6-6, the J gene TRBJ2-7; TRBD2 matches at 7 bases. CDR1 and CDR2 (germline): MNHNY, SVGAGI (reference sequence). The CDR3 runs 16 residues. Trimming at V came to 0 bases and at J to 3 bases, leaving 8 bases not matched to a gene. The CDR3 nucleotides read TGTGCCAGCAGTTACTCTCCCGCTAGCGGAGTCTACGAGCAGTACTTC. Its protein product is CASSYSPASGVYEQYF.

V and J are TRBV13 and TRBJ1-1; 7 bases agree with TRBD1. In germline, CDR1 is PRHDT, CDR2 FYEKMQ (reference sequence). The CDR3 totals 16 residues. Trimming took 4 bases from V and 0 from J; bases not matched to a gene: 8. The DNA for the CDR3 is TGTGCCAGCAGCTCACCGGGACAGCCCATGAACACTGAAGCTTTCTTT. Its translation is CASSSPGQPMNTEAFF.

The CDR3 spells CAWSVNSNTGELFF. The CDR3 bases are TGTGCCTGGAGTGTAAACAGTAACACCGGGGAGCTGTTTTTT. The chain links TRBV30 to TRBJ2-2; D remains unclear. Germline V CDR1 and CDR2: GTSNPN, SVGIG (reference sequence). The CDR3 is 14 amino acids. V was shortened by 0 bases and J by 2 bases, with 7 bases between the two germline ends.

The chain couples TRBV28 to TRBJ1-2; 8 bases align to TRBD1. V lost 2 bases and J lost 6; bases outside the gene matches: 8. The CDR3 length is 15 residues. CDR1 and CDR2 (germline): MDHEN, SYDVKM. The CDR3 loop reads CASSLVTGTGHGYTF. DNA of the CDR3: TGTGCCAGCAGTTTAGTGACGGGGACAGGCCATGGCTACACCTTC.

The rearrangement uses TRBV7-2 and TRBJ2-6, with 7 bases matching TRBD1. The germline gives CDR1 SGHTA, CDR2 FQGNSA. The CDR3 spans 16 residues. V shed 6 bases, J shed 2 bases, and the junction held 7 bases outside the gene matches. CDR3 in DNA: TGTGCCAGCAGTTGGAGAGGGGGCCCTGGGGCCAACGTCCTGACTTTC. It is translated as CASSWRGGPGANVLTF. The variable domain in full, with the rest retrieved from reference TRBV7-2 and TRBJ2-6, is GAGVSQSPSNKVTEKGKDVELRCDPISGHTALYWYRQSLGQGLEFLIYFQGNSAPDKSGLPSDRFSAERTGGSVSTLTIQRTQQEDSAVYLCASSWRGGPGANVLTFGAGSRLTVL.

This chain uses TRBV19 with TRBJ1-1; D gene unclear. Trimming took off 0 bases at V and 7 bases at J, with 12 bases between the two ends. This CDR3 contains 14 residues. CDR1 is LNHDA, CDR2 SQIVND, per germline (reference sequence). The CDR3 spells CASSIDGRANEAFF. The CDR3 nucleotides are TGTGCCAGTAGTATAGATGGCCGGGCGAATGAAGCTTTCTTT.

V gene TRBV25-1 combines with J gene TRBJ1-2, with D hard to call. V was cut by 1 base and J by 7 bases, with 1 base left in between. The CDR3 runs to 10 residues. CDR1 is MGHDK and CDR2 is SYGVNS in the germline V gene. CDR3 sequence: CASSEFGYTF. CDR3 sequence (DNA): TGTGCCAGCAGTGAATTTGGCTACACCTTC.

This clone was counted a single time. This chain connects TRBV10-3 to TRBJ2-1; 10 nucleotides match TRBD2. Germline values: CDR1 ENHRY, CDR2 SYGVKD. Trimming removed 1 base from V and 5 bases from J; junction bases left unmatched: 8. This CDR3 comprises 17 residues. The CDR3 DNA follows: TGTGCCATCAGTGAGTGGCGGGGAGCGGGAGGGGACAATGAGCAGTTCTTC. Residues: CAISEWRGAGGDNEQFF.

The chain joins TRBV15 to TRBJ2-7; D perhaps matches TRBD2 (5 bases). The germline V and J ends were trimmed by 0 bases and 4 bases, with 13 bases remaining between them. This CDR3 is built from 15 residues. From germline, CDR1 is LNHNV and CDR2 YYDKDF (reference sequence). CDR3 in amino acids: CATSRDRGLFYEQYF. DNA for the CDR3: TGTGCCACCAGCAGAGATCGCGGGCTATTTTACGAGCAGTACTTC. Full variable domain (rest looked up from reference TRBV15 and TRBJ2-7): DAMVIQNPRYQVTQFGKPVTLSCSQTLNHNVMYWYQQKSSQAPKLLFHYYDKDFNNEADTPDNFQSRRPNTSFCFLDIRSPGLGDTAMYLCATSRDRGLFYEQYFGPGTRLTVT.

J is TRBJ2-3 and V is TRBV4-3; TRBD2 is a possible D gene (6 bases). Germline V gene sequence: CDR1 LGHNA, CDR2 YSLEER. The CDR3 totals 15 residues. V was pared by 3 bases and J by 5 bases, with 15 bases between. The CDR3 spells CASSQGWGVVDTQYF. Here the CDR3 DNA reads TGCGCCAGCAGCCAGGGGTGGGGGGTTGTAGATACGCAGTATTTT.

This chain uses TRBV18 with TRBJ2-3; maybe TRBD2 (6 bases). Per the germline V gene, CDR1 is KGHSH and CDR2 is LQKENI. Deletions cut 3 bases from V and 2 bases from J, with 9 bases between. The CDR3 loop spans 14 amino acids. CDR3: CASSPSGPTDTQYF. The CDR3 DNA reads as TGTGCCAGCTCACCCAGCGGGCCCACAGATACGCAGTATTTT.